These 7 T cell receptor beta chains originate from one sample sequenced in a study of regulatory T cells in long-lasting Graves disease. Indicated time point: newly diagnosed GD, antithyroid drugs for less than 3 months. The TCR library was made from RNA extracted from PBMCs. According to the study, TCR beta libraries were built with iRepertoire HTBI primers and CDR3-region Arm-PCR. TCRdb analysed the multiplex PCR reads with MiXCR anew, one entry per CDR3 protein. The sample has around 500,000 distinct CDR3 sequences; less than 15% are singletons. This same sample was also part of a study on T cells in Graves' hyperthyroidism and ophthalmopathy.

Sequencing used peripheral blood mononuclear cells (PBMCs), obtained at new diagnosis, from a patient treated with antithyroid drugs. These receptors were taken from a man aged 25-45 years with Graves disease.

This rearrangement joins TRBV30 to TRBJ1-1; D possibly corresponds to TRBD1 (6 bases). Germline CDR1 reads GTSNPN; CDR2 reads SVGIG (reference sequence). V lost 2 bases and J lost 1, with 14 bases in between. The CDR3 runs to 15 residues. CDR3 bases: TGTGCCTGGAGTTGGGGGGCAGTTAAGAACACTGAAGCTTTCTTT. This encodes CAWSWGAVKNTEAFF.

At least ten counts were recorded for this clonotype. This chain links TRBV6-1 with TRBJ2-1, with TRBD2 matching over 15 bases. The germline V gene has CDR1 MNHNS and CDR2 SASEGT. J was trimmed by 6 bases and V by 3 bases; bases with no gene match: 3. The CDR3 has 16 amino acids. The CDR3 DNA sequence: TGTGCCAGCAGTGATCCGGGACTAGCGGGAGGCAATGAGCAGTTCTTC. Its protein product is CASSDPGLAGGNEQFF.

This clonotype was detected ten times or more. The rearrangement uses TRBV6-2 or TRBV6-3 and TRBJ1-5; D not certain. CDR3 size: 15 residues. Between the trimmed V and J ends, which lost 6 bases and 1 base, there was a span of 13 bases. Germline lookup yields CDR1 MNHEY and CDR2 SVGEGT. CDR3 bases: TGTGCCAGCAGCACTAGCCGCCTGAGCAATCAGCCCCAGCATTTT. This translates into CASSTSRLSNQPQHF.

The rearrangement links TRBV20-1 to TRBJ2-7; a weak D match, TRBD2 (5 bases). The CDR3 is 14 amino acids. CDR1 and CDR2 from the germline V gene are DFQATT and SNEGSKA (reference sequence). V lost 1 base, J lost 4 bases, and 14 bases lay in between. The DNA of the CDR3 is TGCAGTGCTAGAGGGTCCCGGACTTCATACGAGCAGTACTTC. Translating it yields CSARGSRTSYEQYF.

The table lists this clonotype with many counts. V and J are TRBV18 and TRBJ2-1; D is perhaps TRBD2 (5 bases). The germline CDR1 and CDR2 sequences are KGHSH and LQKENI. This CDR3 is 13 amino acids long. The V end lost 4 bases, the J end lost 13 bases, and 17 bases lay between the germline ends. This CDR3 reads CASSQSERVTQFF. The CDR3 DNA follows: TGTGCCAGCTCACAGTCAGAGAGGGTTACTCAGTTCTTC. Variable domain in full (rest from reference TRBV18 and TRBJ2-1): NAGVMQNPRHLVRRRGQEARLRCSPMKGHSHVYWYRQLPEEGLKFMVYLQKENIIDESGMPKERFSAEFPKEGPSILRIQQVVRGDSAAYFCASSQSERVTQFFGPGTRLTVL.

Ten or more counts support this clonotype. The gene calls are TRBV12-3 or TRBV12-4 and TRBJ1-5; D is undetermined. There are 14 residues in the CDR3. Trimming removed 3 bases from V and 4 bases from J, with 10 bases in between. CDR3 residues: CASSFGSGNQPQHF. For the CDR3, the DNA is TGTGCCAGCAGTTTTGGTTCGGGGAATCAGCCCCAGCATTTT.

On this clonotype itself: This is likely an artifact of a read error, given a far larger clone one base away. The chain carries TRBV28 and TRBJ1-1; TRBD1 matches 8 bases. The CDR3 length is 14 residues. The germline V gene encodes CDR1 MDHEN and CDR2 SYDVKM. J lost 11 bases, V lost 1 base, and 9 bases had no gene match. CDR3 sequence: CASSLSQTGAGAFF. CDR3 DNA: TGTGCCAGCAGTTTATCGCAGACAGGGGCCGGGGCTTTCTTT.